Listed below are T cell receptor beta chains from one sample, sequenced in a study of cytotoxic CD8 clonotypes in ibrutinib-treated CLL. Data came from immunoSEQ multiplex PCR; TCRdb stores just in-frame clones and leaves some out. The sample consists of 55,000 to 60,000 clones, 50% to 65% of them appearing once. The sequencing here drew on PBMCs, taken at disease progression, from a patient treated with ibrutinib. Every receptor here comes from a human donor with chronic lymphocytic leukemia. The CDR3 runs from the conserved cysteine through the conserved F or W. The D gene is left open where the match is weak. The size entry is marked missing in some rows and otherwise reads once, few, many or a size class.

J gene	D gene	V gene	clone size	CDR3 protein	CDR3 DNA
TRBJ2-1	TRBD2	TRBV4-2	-	CASSGSGTSGGGEQFF	TGTGCCAGCAGCGGATCCGGGACTAGCGGGGGGGGTGAGCAGTTCTTC
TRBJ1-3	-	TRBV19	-	CASSRTGSGNTIYF	TGTGCCAGTAGTCGGACGGGCTCTGGAAACACCATATATTTT
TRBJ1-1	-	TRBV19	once	CASNPGARNTEAFF	TGTGCCAGTAACCCCGGGGCGAGGAACACTGAAGCTTTCTTT
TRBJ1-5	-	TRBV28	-	CASSLGQNKPQHF	TGTGCCAGCAGTTTAGGACAGAACAAACCCCAGCATTTT
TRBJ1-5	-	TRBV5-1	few	CASSLDETQPQHF	TGCGCCAGCAGCTTGGACGAGACACAGCCCCAGCATTTT
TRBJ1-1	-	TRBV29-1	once	CSVDRDSPEAFF	TGCAGCGTTGACAGGGATTCTCCTGAAGCTTTCTTT
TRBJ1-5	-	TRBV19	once	CASSIGGAHNQPQHF	TGTGCCAGTAGTATAGGAGGGGCCCATAATCAGCCCCAGCATTTT
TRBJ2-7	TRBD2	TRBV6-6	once	CASSYSGRGAYEQYF	TGTGCCAGCAGCTATAGCGGGAGAGGGGCCTACGAGCAGTACTTC
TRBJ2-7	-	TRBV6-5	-	CASSRQVDVRQYF	TGTGCCAGCAGTCGACAGGTGGACGTACGGCAGTACTTC
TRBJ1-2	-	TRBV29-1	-	CSVGSDYGYTF	TGCAGCGTTGGATCGGACTATGGCTACACCTTC
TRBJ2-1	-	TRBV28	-	CASSSRPDEQFF	TGTGCCAGCAGTTCCCGACCAGATGAGCAGTTCTTC
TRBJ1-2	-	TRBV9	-	CASSPSDRPATF	TGTGCCAGCAGCCCGAGCGACCGACCCGCGACCTTC
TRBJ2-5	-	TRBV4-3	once	CASSQEVMGAETQYF	TGCGCCAGCAGCCAAGAGGTAATGGGAGCAGAGACCCAGTACTTC
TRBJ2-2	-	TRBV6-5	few	CASSYTRVVGELFF	TGTGCCAGCAGTTACACCAGGGTAGTCGGGGAGCTGTTTTTT
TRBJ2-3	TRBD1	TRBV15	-	CATAPSAGTGGTDTQYF	TGTGCCACCGCACCTTCAGCAGGGACAGGGGGTACAGATACGCAGTATTTT
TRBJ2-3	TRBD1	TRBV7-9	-	CASSLGQGAITDTQYF	TGTGCCAGCAGCTTAGGGCAGGGGGCGATTACAGATACGCAGTATTTT
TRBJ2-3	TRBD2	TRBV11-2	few	CASSLSGRDTQYF	TGTGCCAGCAGCCTTAGCGGGAGAGATACGCAGTATTTT
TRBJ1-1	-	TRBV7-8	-	CASSSRRVKTEAFF	TGTGCCAGCAGCTCAAGAAGAGTGAAGACTGAAGCTTTCTTT
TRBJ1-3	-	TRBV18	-	CATPGRIENTIYF	TGTGCCACCCCAGGGAGAATTGAAAACACCATATATTTT
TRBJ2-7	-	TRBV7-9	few	CASSNRDKGEQYF	TGTGCCAGCAGCAACCGGGACAAGGGGGAGCAGTACTTC
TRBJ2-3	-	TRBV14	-	CASSQVVGATDTQYF	TGTGCCAGCAGCCAAGTCGTGGGGGCCACAGATACGCAGTATTTT
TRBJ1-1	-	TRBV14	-	CASSEIAANTEAFF	TGTGCCAGCAGCGAGATTGCGGCGAACACTGAAGCTTTCTTT
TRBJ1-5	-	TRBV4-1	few	CASSQESYQPQHF	TGCGCCAGCAGCCAAGAATCCTATCAGCCCCAGCATTTT
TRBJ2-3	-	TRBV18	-	CASSPRVGVTSTDTQYF	TGTGCCAGCTCACCAAGAGTCGGGGTTACTAGCACAGATACGCAGTATTTT
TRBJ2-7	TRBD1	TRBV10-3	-	CAITPGQGASEQYF	TGTGCCATCACCCCGGGACAGGGGGCGAGTGAGCAGTACTTC
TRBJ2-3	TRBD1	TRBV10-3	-	CAISRQGADTDTQYF	TGTGCCATCAGTCGACAGGGGGCGGACACAGATACGCAGTATTTT
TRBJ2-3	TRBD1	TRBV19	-	CASRQGRADTQYF	TGTGCCAGTCGACAGGGTAGGGCAGATACGCAGTATTTT
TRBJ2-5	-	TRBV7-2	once	CASSLATPRYRAETQYF	TGTGCCAGCAGCTTAGCGACCCCCCGGTACAGGGCGGAGACCCAGTACTTC
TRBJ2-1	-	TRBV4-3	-	CASSHSGYNEQFF	TGCGCCAGCAGCCACTCCGGGTACAATGAGCAGTTCTTC
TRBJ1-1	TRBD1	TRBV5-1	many	CASSSGQGAVVGNTEAFF	TGCGCCAGCAGCTCGGGACAGGGGGCCGTTGTGGGGAACACTGAAGCTTTCTTT
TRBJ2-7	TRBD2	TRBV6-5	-	CASSKSSGGLYEQYF	TGTGCCAGCAGCAAATCTAGCGGGGGGCTCTACGAGCAGTACTTC
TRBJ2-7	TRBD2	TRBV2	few	CASSEQASGIFYEQYF	TGTGCCAGCAGTGAACAGGCTAGCGGGATTTTCTACGAGCAGTACTTC
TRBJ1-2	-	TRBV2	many	CASSEVRNVRYGYTF	TGTGCCAGCAGTGAAGTTCGTAACGTTAGGTATGGCTACACCTTC
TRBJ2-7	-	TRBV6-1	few	CASSELDTYYEQYF	TGTGCCAGCAGTGAACTGGACACCTACTACGAGCAGTACTTC
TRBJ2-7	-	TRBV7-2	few	CASSAPWGSEQYF	TGTGCCAGCAGCGCTCCTTGGGGATCCGAGCAGTACTTC
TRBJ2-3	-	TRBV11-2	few	CASSLVAGDSAQYF	TGTGCCAGCAGCTTAGTAGCCGGCGACAGTGCGCAGTATTTT
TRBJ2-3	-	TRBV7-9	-	CASSLFPGTTRTQYF	TGTGCCAGCAGCTTATTTCCGGGGACGACACGTACGCAGTATTTT
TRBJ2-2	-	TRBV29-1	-	CSVEDRGVEELFF	TGCAGCGTTGAAGATCGCGGCGTAGAGGAGCTGTTTTTT
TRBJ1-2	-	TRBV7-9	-	CASSLARETGGEGYTF	TGTGCCAGCAGCTTAGCGAGGGAGACAGGAGGCGAGGGCTACACCTTC
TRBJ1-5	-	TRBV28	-	CASTSGTAHNQPQHF	TGTGCCAGCACCTCCGGGACGGCTCACAATCAGCCCCAGCATTTT
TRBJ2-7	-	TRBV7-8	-	CASSLGQGTYEQYF	TGTGCCAGCAGCTTAGGTCAGGGGACCTACGAGCAGTACTTC
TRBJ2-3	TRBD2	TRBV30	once	CAWSVSGARGTDTQYF	TGTGCCTGGAGTGTAAGCGGGGCACGCGGCACAGATACGCAGTATTTT
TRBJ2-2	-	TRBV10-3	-	CAISASGSANTGELFF	TGTGCCATCAGTGCGTCTGGTAGCGCGAACACCGGGGAGCTGTTTTTT
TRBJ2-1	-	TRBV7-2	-	CASSLSGYNEQFF	TGTGCCAGCAGCCTCTCCGGTTACAATGAGCAGTTCTTC
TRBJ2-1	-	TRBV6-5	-	CASSYGAAYNEQFF	TGTGCCAGCAGTTACGGGGCTGCCTACAATGAGCAGTTCTTC
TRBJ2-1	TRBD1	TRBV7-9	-	CASSLDPAAGTDIDNEQFF	TGTGCCAGCAGCTTAGACCCCGCCGCCGGGACAGATATCGACAATGAGCAGTTCTTC
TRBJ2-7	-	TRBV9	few	CASGDGPRYF	TGTGCCAGCGGGGATGGGCCTCGGTACTTC
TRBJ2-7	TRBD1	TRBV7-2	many	CASSVRGLSSYEQYF	TGTGCCAGCAGCGTCAGGGGGCTCAGCTCCTACGAGCAGTACTTC
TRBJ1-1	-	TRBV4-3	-	CASSQYAGLTEAFF	TGCGCCAGCAGCCAATACGCGGGGTTAACTGAAGCTTTCTTT
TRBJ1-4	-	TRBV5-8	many	CASSLGQAATNEKLFF	TGTGCCAGCAGCTTGGGACAAGCTGCAACTAATGAAAAACTGTTTTTT
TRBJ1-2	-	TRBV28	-	CAIQSPGVYGYTF	TGTGCCATCCAGTCCCCGGGGGTCTATGGCTACACCTTC
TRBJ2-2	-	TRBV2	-	CASNRGTNTGELFF	TGTGCCAGCAACCGGGGGACGAACACCGGGGAGCTGTTTTTT
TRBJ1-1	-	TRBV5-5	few	CASSFSAPKGTEAFF	TGTGCCAGCAGTTTTTCAGCCCCGAAAGGCACTGAAGCTTTCTTT
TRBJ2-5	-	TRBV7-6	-	CASSPSDGGETQYF	TGTGCCAGCAGCCCCTCGGATGGCGGGGAGACCCAGTACTTC
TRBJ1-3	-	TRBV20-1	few	CSVERDYSIFF	TGCAGTGTCGAGAGGGACTATTCGATATTTTTT
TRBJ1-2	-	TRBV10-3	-	CAISESPNGGYTF	TGTGCCATCAGTGAGTCCCCAAACGGGGGCTACACCTTC
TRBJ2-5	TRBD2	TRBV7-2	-	CASSLVSGFQETQYF	TGTGCCAGCAGCTTAGTTAGCGGGTTCCAAGAGACCCAGTACTTC
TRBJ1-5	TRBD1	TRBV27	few	CASSPRTGGAGGQPQHF	TGTGCCAGCAGTCCCAGGACAGGGGGCGCCGGGGGTCAGCCCCAGCATTTT
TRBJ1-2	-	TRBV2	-	CASSEVTANYGYTF	TGTGCCAGCAGTGAAGTGACGGCAAACTATGGCTACACCTTC